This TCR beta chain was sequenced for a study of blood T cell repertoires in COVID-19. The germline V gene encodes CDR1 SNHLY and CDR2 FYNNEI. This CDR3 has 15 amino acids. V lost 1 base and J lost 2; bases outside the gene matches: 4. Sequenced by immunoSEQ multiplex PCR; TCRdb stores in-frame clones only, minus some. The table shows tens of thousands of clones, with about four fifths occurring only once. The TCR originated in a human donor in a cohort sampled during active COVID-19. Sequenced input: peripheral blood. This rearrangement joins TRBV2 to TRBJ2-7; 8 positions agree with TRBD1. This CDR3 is CASSEGQGSTYEQYF. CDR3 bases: TGTGCCAGCAGTGAAGGACAGGGGTCAACCTACGAGCAGTACTTC.